Listed below are T cell receptor beta chains from one sample, sequenced in a study of blood T cell repertoires in COVID-19. Assay used: immunoSEQ multiplex PCR; TCRdb lists only in-frame clones, some missing. The repertoire holds some 300,000 clones, around 90% seen once, with about 4.5% in the top ten. Sequenced material: PBMCs or T cells enriched from blood (not recorded which). These receptors came from a young woman with acute COVID-19. Each CDR3 is given with its conserved first and last residue. The D gene is left open where the match is weak. Not all rows give a size; the values are once, few, many and, for expanded clones, a class.

V gene	clone size	J gene	D gene	CDR3 DNA	CDR3 protein
TRBV24-1	.	TRBJ2-3	TRBD1	TGTGCCACCAGTGATCCCGGGGACAGGGGGACAGATACGCAGTATTTT	CATSDPGDRGTDTQYF
TRBV5-1	.	TRBJ1-6	TRBD1	TGCGCCAGCAGCTTGGCCACCGGGACAGATAATTCACCCCTCCACTTT	CASSLATGTDNSPLHF
TRBV6-1	.	TRBJ2-7	.	TGTGCCAGCAGTGAGATGGACTGGCCCGGGGAGCAGTACTTC	CASSEMDWPGEQYF
TRBV7-2	.	TRBJ2-7	TRBD1	TGTGCCAGCAGCCGGACAGGGAGTGATCCCAGCGAGCAGTACTTC	CASSRTGSDPSEQYF
TRBV19	.	TRBJ2-3	.	TGTGCCAGTAGTCCGGGACTGAGATCCACAGATACGCAGTATTTT	CASSPGLRSTDTQYF
TRBV28	.	TRBJ2-1	TRBD2	TGTGCCAGCAGTTCCCCGGGACTAGCGGATCACAATGAGCAGTTCTTC	CASSSPGLADHNEQFF
TRBV11-1	.	TRBJ2-1	TRBD2	TGTGCCAGCAGCTCCTCCCTGGGACTAACGGACAATGAGCAGTTCTTC	CASSSSLGLTDNEQFF
TRBV27	.	TRBJ1-2	TRBD1	TGTGCCAGCAGCAGAGGGGGCGCCTATGGCTACACCTTC	CASSRGGAYGYTF
TRBV3-1/TRBV3-2	.	TRBJ1-4	TRBD1	TGTGCCAGCAGCCCACGACAGGGGAGTTCTGAAAAACTGTTTTTT	CASSPRQGSSEKLFF
TRBV27	.	TRBJ2-7	TRBD2	TGTGCCAGCAGTTCCTTGGGACTAGCGGGACGGGGGTACGAGCAGTACTTC	CASSSLGLAGRGYEQYF
TRBV2	.	TRBJ2-5	.	TGTGCCAGCGGACAGCCACGGGTGGAGACCCAGTACTTC	CASGQPRVETQYF
TRBV24-1	.	TRBJ2-1	.	TGTGCCACCAGTGACGGGGTGGGCAGCTACAATGAGCAGTTCTTC	CATSDGVGSYNEQFF
TRBV5-1	.	TRBJ2-2	.	TGCGCCAGCAGTGCAGCGGGTAGACTCAGTGGCACCGGGGAGCTGTTTTTT	CASSAAGRLSGTGELFF
TRBV2	.	TRBJ2-5	.	TGTGCCAGCAGTGACATTAGCCAGGGTGGGACCCAGTACTTC	CASSDISQGGTQYF
TRBV14	.	TRBJ1-1	.	TGTGCCAGCGGTAAAGATTGGGGAGGCACTGAAGCTTTCTTT	CASGKDWGGTEAFF
TRBV11-1	.	TRBJ1-1	TRBD1	TGTGCCAGCCGTTCATGGACAGGGAACACTGAAGCTTTCTTT	CASRSWTGNTEAFF
TRBV19	.	TRBJ1-6	TRBD1	TGTGCCAGTAGCCGGGGACAGGGGAATAATTCACCCCTCCACTTT	CASSRGQGNNSPLHF
TRBV7-9	.	TRBJ1-2	.	TGTGCCAGCAGCTCCCCCTTTACGGCGGGCGTTCGGGACTATGGCTACACCTTC	CASSSPFTAGVRDYGYTF
TRBV6-5	.	TRBJ1-2	TRBD1	TGTGCCAGCAGCGACAGGGGCGATGGCTACACCTTC	CASSDRGDGYTF
TRBV6-5	.	TRBJ2-7	TRBD2	TGTGCCAGCAGTTCCCCGGGCCTAGCGGGGGGCTACGAGCAGTACTTC	CASSSPGLAGGYEQYF
TRBV7-9	.	TRBJ2-3	.	TGTGCCAGCCGGGGGGGACAGGGAACAGATACGCAGTATTTT	CASRGGQGTDTQYF
TRBV7-9	.	TRBJ1-2	.	TGTGCCAGCAGCTTAAATTTTAGACAGAACTATGGCTACACCTTC	CASSLNFRQNYGYTF
TRBV28	.	TRBJ1-2	TRBD1	TGTGCCAGCAACCCGGGACAGGGGCTATATGGCTACACCTTC	CASNPGQGLYGYTF
TRBV5-1	.	TRBJ2-1	.	TGCGCCAGCAGCCCCGGGTCCGACAATGAGCAGTTCTTC	CASSPGSDNEQFF
TRBV4-1	.	TRBJ1-2	.	TGCGCCAGCAGCCAAGACGAAGCCGCGAACTATGGCTACACCTTC	CASSQDEAANYGYTF
TRBV7-3	.	TRBJ2-2	TRBD1	TGTGCCAGCAGCCCGCGACAGGGGAGCACCGGGGAGCTGTTTTTT	CASSPRQGSTGELFF
TRBV5-4	.	TRBJ1-2	TRBD1	TGTGCCAGCAGCACCGACAGGGGCTATGGCTACACCTTC	CASSTDRGYGYTF
TRBV5-1	.	TRBJ2-1	TRBD2	TGCGCCAGCAGCCCAACCTTAGCGGGAAATGAGCAGTTCTTC	CASSPTLAGNEQFF
TRBV28	few	TRBJ2-7	TRBD2	TGTGCCAGCAGTCCTCGACTAGCGGGGCTGTACGAGCAGTACTTC	CASSPRLAGLYEQYF
TRBV30	.	TRBJ1-2	.	TGTGCCTGGAGTGTTGATTGGGGAGGAGCTCACGGCTACACCTTC	CAWSVDWGGAHGYTF